The 21 T cell receptor beta chains reported below all come from one sample, sequenced in a study of Ad26.COV2.S vaccination and SARS-CoV-2 variants. Treatment denoted: some 20 received Ad26.COV2.S at low or high dose, single or two shots; about 5 received placebo; per-sample allocation not given. Day 63 after the first injection of vaccine or placebo was the sampling time. The repertoire was sequenced with immunoSEQ multiplex PCR; TCRdb's copy has only in-frame clones and lacks some. The sample carries around 350,000 clones, approximately 81% recorded once. The material was peripheral blood, obtained in a trial of Ad26.COV2.S vaccine versus placebo. All receptors come from a person aged 18-60 years who received the Ad26.COV2.S COVID-19 vaccine or a placebo.

The chain carries TRBV7-9 and TRBJ2-1; 11 bases map to TRBD2. Germline-derived CDR1 and CDR2 are SEHNR and FQNEAQ (reference sequence). Trimming removed 4 bases from V and 6 bases from J; junction bases left unmatched: 14. This CDR3 is built from 18 residues. This CDR3 is CASSSQTPSGGRANEQFF. Here the CDR3 DNA reads TGTGCCAGCAGCTCCCAAACCCCTAGCGGGGGGCGGGCCAATGAGCAGTTCTTC. Full variable domain (missing parts from reference TRBV7-9 and TRBJ2-1): DTGVSQNPRHKITKRGQNVTFRCDPISEHNRLYWYRQTLGQGPEFLTYFQNEAQLEKSRLLSDRFSAERPKGSFSTLEIQRTEQGDSAMYLCASSSQTPSGGRANEQFFGPGTRLTVL.

The chain recombines TRBV4-3 with TRBJ1-4; TRBD1 matches 10 bases. V lost 4 bases, J lost 7 bases, and 3 bases stayed unmatched. Germline CDR1 reads LGHNA; CDR2 reads YSLEER. The CDR3 runs 14 residues. CDR3 amino acids: CASSPGQGSEKLFF. In nucleotides, the CDR3 is TGCGCCAGCAGCCCGGGACAGGGGAGTGAAAAACTGTTTTTT.

The chain employs TRBV9 and TRBJ2-7; D might be TRBD1 or TRBD2, each matching 6 bases. From germline, CDR1 is SGDLS and CDR2 YYNGEE. Trimming cost V 2 bases and J 3 bases, with 12 bases left between them. This CDR3 is 14 amino acids long. The CDR3 protein is CASSVGGTIYEQYF. CDR3 coding DNA: TGTGCCAGCAGCGTGGGGGGCACTATCTACGAGCAGTACTTC.

About this clone itself: This clone may be a read error of a much larger clone one base away. The rearrangement links TRBV5-1 to TRBJ1-2; D may be TRBD1 (6 bases). The V and J ends lost 4 bases and 4 bases respectively, with 8 bases between them. The CDR3 is 12 amino acids. Germline V CDR1 and CDR2: SGHRS, YFSETQ. CDR3 residues: CASSQDSYGYTF. The CDR3, as DNA: TGCGCCAGCAGCCAGGACAGCTATGGCTACACCTTC. The complete variable domain, with remaining parts taken from reference TRBV5-1 and TRBJ1-2, reads KAGVTQTPRYLIKTRGQQVTLSCSPISGHRSVSWYQQTPGQGLQFLFEYFSETQRNKGNFPGRFSGRQFSNSRSEMNVSTLELGDSALYLCASSQDSYGYTFGSGTRLTVV.

The chain joins TRBV29-1 to TRBJ2-3; tentative D call: TRBD1 (6 bases). Per the germline V gene, CDR1 is SQVTM and CDR2 is ANQGSEA. Between the trimmed V and J ends, which lost 4 bases and 4 bases, there was a span of 15 bases. CDR3 length: 14 residues. The DNA for the CDR3 is TGCAGCGTTGCCCGGGCAGGGGTGCCAGATACGCAGTATTTT. Its protein is CSVARAGVPDTQYF.

The chain joins TRBV9 to TRBJ2-5; 7 nucleotides agree with TRBD1. V shed 3 bases and J 3 bases; nucleotides not matched to a gene: 5. The CDR3 is 14 amino acids. Per germline, CDR1 SGDLS and CDR2 YYNGEE. CDR3 DNA: TGTGCCAGCAGCGAGAGGGACAGAGAAGAGACCCAGTACTTC. Protein sequence: CASSERDREETQYF.

J is TRBJ1-2 and V is TRBV6-2 or TRBV6-3; 7 bases fit TRBD1. Germline V gene lookup returns CDR1 MNHEY and CDR2 SVGEGT. The CDR3 length is 13 residues. Trimming cost V 4 bases and J 5 bases; bases outside gene matches: 4. The CDR3 loop reads CASSFGQAYGYTF. The CDR3 DNA follows: TGTGCCAGCAGTTTTGGACAGGCGTATGGCTACACCTTC.

The rearrangement links TRBV30 to TRBJ2-3; 8 nucleotides line up with TRBD1. Trimming cost V 2 bases and J 0 bases; bases outside gene matches: 7. This CDR3 comprises 16 residues. Germline CDR1 GTSNPN, CDR2 SVGIG (reference sequence). The CDR3 DNA follows: TGTGCCTGGAGTTTCCCGGGACAGGCTAGCACAGATACGCAGTATTTT. This translates into CAWSFPGQASTDTQYF.

V is TRBV19 and J is TRBJ2-7; D remains unclear. The germline CDR1 and CDR2 sequences are LNHDA and SQIVND (reference sequence). The CDR3 spans 16 residues. With 5 bases removed from V and 1 base from J, the gap between germline ends came to 18 bases. The CDR3 DNA sequence: TGTGCCAGTAGTGCGACGACACACATTATTTCCTACGAGCAGTACTTC. It specifies CASSATTHIISYEQYF.

The rearrangement links TRBV5-6 to TRBJ2-5, with unresolved D. Germline CDR1 SGHDT, CDR2 YYEEEE. Trimming cost V 0 bases and J 5 bases, with 11 bases left between them. This CDR3 has 14 residues. CDR3 nucleotides: TGTGCCAGCAGCTTGGTGACCCTCGGGGAGACCCAGTACTTC. This translates into CASSLVTLGETQYF.

The rearrangement uses TRBV18 and TRBJ2-7; 8 positions agree with TRBD2. CDR1 is KGHSH, CDR2 LQKENI, per germline. The CDR3 contains 15 residues. V gave up 2 bases and J gave up 4 bases; unmatched junction bases: 7. CDR3 loop: CASSPTSGLGYEQYF. The CDR3 nucleotides are TGTGCCAGCTCACCAACCTCGGGACTAGGGTACGAGCAGTACTTC.

The chain recombines TRBV9 with TRBJ1-2; the D is unclear. CDR1 and CDR2 (germline): SGDLS, YYNGEE. Trimming cost V 0 bases and J 8 bases, with 14 bases left between them. The CDR3 has 14 amino acids. CDR3 loop: CASSVDVGSGGYTF. The DNA of the CDR3 is TGTGCCAGCAGCGTAGATGTAGGGTCGGGCGGCTACACCTTC.

The chain links TRBV5-1 to TRBJ2-1; D may be TRBD2 (6 bases). The V and J ends lost 1 base and 6 bases respectively, with 17 bases between them. Germline V CDR1 and CDR2: SGHRS, YFSETQ. The CDR3 extends over 16 amino acids. CDR3 loop: CASSLWRGRAGNEQFF. Written as DNA, the CDR3 is TGCGCCAGCAGCTTGTGGAGGGGACGCGCCGGCAATGAGCAGTTCTTC.

V and J are TRBV14 and TRBJ2-7; D unclear. The CDR3 contains 13 residues. Between the trimmed V and J ends, which lost 6 bases and 3 bases, there was a span of 12 bases. Germline CDR1 and CDR2: SGHDN and FVKESK. CDR3 DNA sequence: TGTGCCAGCAGTTACGGCACCTTCTACGAGCAGTACTTC. Translation: CASSYGTFYEQYF.

The chain recombines TRBV7-9 with TRBJ1-2, with D perhaps matching TRBD1 (5 bases). Trimming stripped 1 base from V and 3 bases from J, with 12 bases between. This CDR3 comprises 15 residues. The germline CDR1 and CDR2 sequences are SEHNR and FQNEAQ (reference sequence). CDR3 sequence: CASSLVGGADYGYTF. CDR3 DNA sequence: TGTGCCAGCAGCTTAGTGGGAGGGGCGGACTATGGCTACACCTTC.

This chain joins TRBV6-4 and TRBJ2-1; D is possibly TRBD2 (5 bases). The CDR3 consists of 16 residues. V was shortened by 0 bases and J by 4 bases, with 13 bases between the two germline ends. The germline gives CDR1 MRHNA, CDR2 SNTAGT. The CDR3, as DNA: TGTGCCAGCAGTGACTCATCTATCTCGGGGTACAATGAGCAGTTCTTC. Translation: CASSDSSISGYNEQFF.

J is TRBJ2-3 and V is TRBV6-2 or TRBV6-3; 7 positions match TRBD1. This CDR3 spans 16 amino acids. The ends lost 2 bases at V and 0 bases at J; junction bases unmatched: 5. The germline V gene encodes CDR1 MNHEY and CDR2 SVGEGT. The CDR3 DNA is TGTGCCAGCAGTTACGCCAAGACAGGGAGCACAGATACGCAGTATTTT. Its translation: CASSYAKTGSTDTQYF.

The V call is TRBV12-5, the J call TRBJ1-1; D possibly corresponds to TRBD1 (6 bases). CDR1 and CDR2 (germline): LGHNT, FRNRAP. Trimming left V 1 base short and J 10 bases short, with 10 bases between. The CDR3 has 12 amino acids. The CDR3 bases are TGTGCTAGTGGTTTGGCGACAGGTAGAGCTTTCTTT. Amino acids: CASGLATGRAFF.

The gene calls are TRBV28 and TRBJ2-5, with 7 nucleotides matching TRBD2. V trimming: 1 base; J trimming: 4 bases; junction bases outside the gene matches: 9. The length of the CDR3 is 16 residues. The germline V gene has CDR1 MDHEN and CDR2 SYDVKM. As DNA, the CDR3 is TGTGCCAGCAGTTTATCCTTTGGCAGGGAGGGAGAGACCCAGTACTTC. Protein: CASSLSFGREGETQYF.

The chain uses TRBV19 and TRBJ2-5, with 8 bases lining up with TRBD2. The CDR3 contains 15 residues. V trimming: 5 bases; J trimming: 1 base; junction bases outside the gene matches: 6. CDR1 and CDR2 from the germline V gene are LNHDA and SQIVND (reference sequence). CDR3 region: CASSSIAGSQETQYF. For the CDR3, the DNA is TGTGCCAGTAGTTCGATAGCGGGGTCCCAAGAGACCCAGTACTTC.

The chain recombines TRBV7-9 with TRBJ1-1; 8 positions agree with TRBD1. From germline, CDR1 is SEHNR and CDR2 FQNEAQ (reference sequence). V trimming: 5 bases; J trimming: 5 bases; junction bases outside the gene matches: 10. The CDR3 covers 15 residues. Here the CDR3 reads CASSGGEQGVTEAFF. CDR3 bases: TGTGCCAGCAGCGGTGGGGAACAGGGGGTGACTGAAGCTTTCTTT. Drawing the rest from reference TRBV7-9 and TRBJ1-1, the complete variable domain is DTGVSQNPRHKITKRGQNVTFRCDPISEHNRLYWYRQTLGQGPEFLTYFQNEAQLEKSRLLSDRFSAERPKGSFSTLEIQRTEQGDSAMYLCASSGGEQGVTEAFFGQGTRLTVV.